A single sample gave rise to the 32 T cell receptor beta chains below, sequenced in a study of post-analysis software for immune sequencing data. Broader study findings: In patients, TRBV5-6, TRBV5-1 and TRBV20-1 belonged to about five TRBV segments found more frequently than in controls.

Presence of unique molecular identifiers characterized the TCR beta cDNA libraries. MiXCR, applied by TCRdb to the PCR reads, yields one record per CDR3 protein. The sample has roughly 800,000 distinct CDR3 sequences; roughly 50% are singletons. Their target antigens are unknown. Sequencing was performed on blood. These receptors were taken from a girl aged 10 to 17 with multiple sclerosis.

V and J are TRBV20-1 and TRBJ2-3, with D unresolved. CDR3 length: 12 amino acids. Germline V gives CDR1 DFQATT, CDR2 SNEGSKA (reference sequence). Trimming took off 6 bases at V and 8 bases at J, with 15 bases between the two ends. As DNA, the CDR3 is TGCAGTGCCGCGGACCTTACTGGTACGCAGTATTTT. Its protein product is CSAADLTGTQYF.

This clonotype was observed a handful of times. The chain couples TRBV7-2 to TRBJ2-7; D gene unclear. The CDR3 has 14 amino acids. Trimming took 4 bases from V and 0 from J, leaving 10 bases between them. Germline V gene sequence: CDR1 SGHTA, CDR2 FQGNSA. Here the CDR3 DNA reads TGTGCCAGCAGCTCTCGCAGGAGCTCCTACGAGCAGTACTTC. This sequence encodes CASSSRRSSYEQYF.

The V and J genes are TRBV7-9 and TRBJ2-1; the match to TRBD2 covers 8 bases. Per the germline V gene, CDR1 is SEHNR and CDR2 is FQNEAQ (reference sequence). The V segment lost 5 bases and the J segment 7 bases; nucleotides outside the gene matches: 16. CDR3 length equals 17 residues. The CDR3 spells CASSHRASGLKGNEQFF. CDR3 DNA sequence: TGTGCCAGCAGCCACCGGGCTAGCGGGCTAAAGGGAAATGAGCAGTTCTTC. The full variable domain, its missing parts supplied by reference TRBV7-9 and TRBJ2-1, is DTGVSQNPRHKITKRGQNVTFRCDPISEHNRLYWYRQTLGQGPEFLTYFQNEAQLEKSRLLSDRFSAERPKGSFSTLEIQRTEQGDSAMYLCASSHRASGLKGNEQFFGPGTRLTVL.

The rearrangement joins TRBV11-2 to TRBJ2-4, with 8 bases aligning to TRBD1. Trimming at V came to 4 bases and at J to 8 bases, leaving 16 bases not matched to a gene. The CDR3 runs to 17 residues. Germline lookup yields CDR1 SGHAT and CDR2 FQNNGV. The CDR3 DNA sequence: TGTGCCAGCAGCTCAACCGGGACAGGCCAGCTATGGGACATTCAGTACTTC. Its translation is CASSSTGTGQLWDIQYF.

This rearrangement joins TRBV20-1 to TRBJ2-4; 9 nucleotides agree with TRBD2. The J call is doubtful: the DNA matches TRBJ2-7 better. Germline V gives CDR1 DFQATT, CDR2 SNEGSKA (reference sequence). CDR3 length equals 17 residues. The CDR3 reads CSARAGIRRLADCEQYF. In DNA, the CDR3 is TGCAGTGCTAGAGCGGGAATCAGGAGACTAGCGGATTGCGAGCAGTACTTC.

Here the CDR3 reads CASRMEGASEKLFF. CDR3 DNA sequence: TGCGCCAGCAGGATGGAGGGGGCGAGTGAAAAACTGTTTTTT. The genes are TRBV5-1 and TRBJ1-4; the match to TRBD1 covers 7 bases. Germline CDR1 and CDR2: SGHRS and YFSETQ. The CDR3 is made up of 14 amino acids. The trim removed 5 bases at V and 7 bases at J, leaving 8 bases unmatched. The full variable domain, completed using reference TRBV5-1 and TRBJ1-4, is KAGVTQTPRYLIKTRGQQVTLSCSPISGHRSVSWYQQTPGQGLQFLFEYFSETQRNKGNFPGRFSGRQFSNSRSEMNVSTLELGDSALYLCASRMEGASEKLFFGSGTQLSVL.

Regarding this clonotype: One end of the junction fails to match germline, which may point to a read error. V is TRBV28 and J is TRBJ2-1; no clear D. The CDR3 extends over 14 amino acids. Germline values: CDR1 MDHEN, CDR2 SYDVKM. The CDR3, as DNA: TGTGCCAGCAGTTTAATAGCCTCCTACAACGAGCAGTTCTTC. Translating it yields CASSLIASYNEQFF. The full variable domain, with the rest looked up from reference TRBV28 and TRBJ2-1, is DVKVTQSSRYLVKRTGEKVFLECVQDMDHENMFWYRQDPGLGLRLIYFSYDVKMKEKGDIPEGYSVSREKKERFSLILESASTNQTSMYLCASSLIASYNEQFFGPGTRLTVL.

This clonotype has just a few counts. The genes are TRBV10-3 and TRBJ2-5; the D gene is possibly TRBD2 (6 bases). The V gene's germline CDR1 is ENHRY and CDR2 SYGVKD. The germline V and J ends were trimmed by 7 bases and 0 bases, with 12 bases remaining between them. The CDR3 has 14 residues. The CDR3: CAIKEASDQETQYF. The CDR3 DNA sequence: TGTGCCATCAAAGAGGCTAGCGACCAAGAGACCCAGTACTTC.

This clonotype showed up just a few times. The chain combines TRBV4-1 with TRBJ2-7; D ambiguous. V was shortened by 4 bases and J by 2 bases, with 12 bases between the two germline ends. Germline CDR1 is MGHRA and CDR2 is YSYEKL. The CDR3 covers 14 residues. CDR3 residues: CASSRDISTYEQYF. The CDR3 region has the DNA TGCGCCAGCAGCCGCGACATTTCAACCTACGAGCAGTACTTC.

The chain is built from TRBV9 and TRBJ2-5, with 9 bases lining up with TRBD1. The CDR3 has 17 residues. Germline CDR1 reads SGDLS; CDR2 reads YYNGEE. Trimming took 6 bases from V and 1 from J; bases not matched to a gene: 13. The CDR3 is CASNATPRQGVQETQYF. The CDR3, as DNA: TGTGCCAGCAACGCCACCCCCAGACAGGGGGTCCAAGAGACCCAGTACTTC.

The rearrangement uses TRBV4-3 and TRBJ1-1; D unclear. Trimming removed 1 base at V and 4 bases at J, with 13 bases between. This CDR3 region has 15 residues. The V gene's germline CDR1 is LGHNA and CDR2 YSLEER. CDR3 sequence reads: CASSQGAYSGTEAFF. The CDR3 coding sequence is TGCGCCAGCAGCCAAGGGGCCTATTCAGGCACTGAAGCTTTCTTT.

V and J are TRBV7-8 and TRBJ2-1; D might be TRBD1 or TRBD2, each matching 5 bases. V was clipped by 5 bases and J by 9 bases, with 17 bases between them. CDR3 size: 14 residues. Germline V gene lookup returns CDR1 SGHVS and CDR2 FQNEAQ. The CDR3: CASSVGTDFSEQFF. The CDR3 DNA reads TGTGCCAGCAGCGTCGGGACGGATTTCAGTGAGCAGTTCTTC.

A few counts support this clonotype. The chain recombines TRBV12-3 or TRBV12-4 with TRBJ2-6; D perhaps matches TRBD1 (5 bases). CDR3 length equals 17 residues. Trimming shortened V by 3 bases and J by 0 bases, and 12 bases separated the two germline ends. In DNA form, the CDR3 reads TGTGCCAGCAGTTTGGGAACAGGAAGCTCTGGGGCCAACGTCCTGACTTTC. Its protein is CASSLGTGSSGANVLTF.

This sequence joins TRBV7-9 and TRBJ2-3; 10 positions agree with TRBD1. Trimming took 1 base from V and 0 from J; bases not matched to a gene: 4. The CDR3 is made up of 17 amino acids. The germline gives CDR1 SEHNR, CDR2 FQNEAQ (reference sequence). The CDR3 is CASSLGPGQGSTDTQYF. The CDR3 nucleotides read TGTGCCAGCAGCTTAGGGCCGGGACAGGGGAGCACAGATACGCAGTATTTT.

The chain is built from TRBV29-1 and TRBJ1-4, with 12 bases fitting TRBD1. CDR3 size: 15 residues. CDR1 is SQVTM and CDR2 is ANQGSEA in the germline V gene. The J segment lost 6 bases and the V segment lost 4 bases, leaving 6 bases of the junction unmatched. CDR3 bases: TGCAGCGTTGCTGGGACAGGGGGCTTATATGAAAAACTGTTTTTT. Protein sequence: CSVAGTGGLYEKLFF.

This clonotype was seen only a few times. The chain has TRBV20-1 and TRBJ2-3; D gene ambiguous. V was trimmed by 4 bases and J by 3 bases, leaving 11 bases between them. Germline CDR1 reads DFQATT; CDR2 reads SNEGSKA (reference sequence). The CDR3 sequence is 13 residues long. CDR3 region: CSATRLVTDTQYF. The DNA for the CDR3 is TGCAGTGCTACTCGGCTCGTTACAGATACGCAGTATTTT.

The V and J genes are TRBV20-1 and TRBJ2-5; possibly TRBD2 for D (6 bases). Trimming pared 2 bases from V and 11 bases from J, leaving 15 bases between. Germline assignment: CDR1 DFQATT and CDR2 SNEGSKA (reference sequence). This CDR3 is 12 amino acids long. DNA of the CDR3: TGCAGTGCTAGACTGCTGTCGGGGGAGCAGTACTTC. Its translation: CSARLLSGEQYF.

This chain joins TRBV28 and TRBJ1-4, with D possibly matching TRBD1 (5 bases). CDR1 MDHEN and CDR2 SYDVKM come from the germline V gene. The CDR3 loop spans 14 amino acids. The germline V and J ends were trimmed by 6 bases and 8 bases, with 16 bases remaining between them. The CDR3 sequence: CASRQRDHTEKLFF. DNA for the CDR3: TGTGCCAGCAGGCAAAGGGACCACACCGAAAAACTGTTTTTT.

J is TRBJ2-5 and V is TRBV20-1, with 10 bases fitting TRBD1. The J call could be wrong; TRBJ2-7 is a better fit for the DNA end. The CDR3 totals 12 residues. CDR1 is DFQATT and CDR2 is SNEGSKA in the germline V gene (reference sequence). Here the CDR3 DNA reads TGCAGTTCCCGGGACAGGGGTTACGAGCAGTACTTC. Its translation: CSSRDRGYEQYF.

This clonotype occurred a few times. The rearrangement joins TRBV15 to TRBJ1-1, with no clear D. V was clipped by 9 bases and J by 7 bases, with 18 bases between them. The germline V gene encodes CDR1 LNHNV and CDR2 YYDKDF (reference sequence). This CDR3 spans 13 amino acids. The CDR3 region is CATAPILGSEAFF. The CDR3 region has the DNA TGTGCCACGGCGCCCATTTTAGGTAGTGAAGCTTTCTTT.

The genes are TRBV12-2 and TRBJ2-1; the table's D call of TRBD2 was not tested on the DNA. TRBV12-2 has pseudogene status. The CDR3 is made up of 20 amino acids. The CDR3 loop reads CASSLRSRDWRRGFYNEQFF. The CDR3 region has the DNA TGTGCAAGTTCCCTCCGGTCCCGGGACTGGCGGAGGGGGTTCTACAATGAGCAGTTCTTC.

The chain is built from TRBV5-1 and TRBJ2-5, with 13 bases aligning to TRBD2. V gave up 2 bases and J gave up 4 bases; unmatched junction bases: 5. The CDR3 is 16 residues long. Per germline, CDR1 SGHRS and CDR2 YFSETQ. CDR3 bases: TGCGCCAGCAGCTTCGTCACTAGCGGGAGGGCAGAGACCCAGTACTTC. This codes for CASSFVTSGRAETQYF.

The gene calls are TRBV15 and TRBJ2-1; 9 bases are shared with TRBD2. CDR1 and CDR2 from the germline V gene are LNHNV and YYDKDF (reference sequence). This CDR3 is built from 16 residues. Trimming at V came to 0 bases and at J to 7 bases, leaving 7 bases not matched to a gene. Here the CDR3 reads CATSRELAGTGNEQFF. CDR3 nucleotide sequence: TGTGCCACCAGCAGAGAACTAGCGGGTACAGGTAATGAGCAGTTCTTC.

The chain uses TRBV24-1 and TRBJ2-1, with 10 nucleotides matching TRBD2. Losses at the gene ends were 2 bases for V and 6 bases for J; bases not matched to a gene: 3. Germline lookup yields CDR1 KGHDR and CDR2 SFDVKD. This CDR3 has 15 amino acids. The CDR3 loop is CATSDSAGGANEQFF. The CDR3 bases are TGTGCCACCAGTGATTCAGCGGGAGGGGCCAATGAGCAGTTCTTC.

The CDR3 nucleotides read TGCGCCAGCAGCTTGAGTGGGTTGGGCAATCAGCCCCAGCATTTT. Protein sequence: CASSLSGLGNQPQHF. The V gene is TRBV5-1, the J gene TRBJ1-5; D remains unclear. CDR1 and CDR2 (germline): SGHRS, YFSETQ. There are 15 residues in the CDR3. Trimming took off 1 base at V and 2 bases at J, with 10 bases between the two ends.

The V and J genes are TRBV12-3 or TRBV12-4 and TRBJ2-1, with 7 positions matching TRBD2. V was pared by 10 bases and J by 2 bases, with 8 bases of the junction left unmatched. CDR3 length equals 14 residues. Here the CDR3 reads CANSRSGTYNEQFF. CDR3 bases: TGTGCCAACTCCCGAAGCGGGACCTACAATGAGCAGTTCTTC.

CDR3 in DNA: TGCAGTGCTAGAGCGCCGGCTGGGGATGAGCAGTTCTTC. It translates to CSARAPAGDEQFF. The chain joins TRBV20-1 to TRBJ2-1; D is undetermined. V dropped 1 base and J dropped 8 bases, with 12 bases sitting between them. Per germline, CDR1 DFQATT and CDR2 SNEGSKA (reference sequence). The CDR3 loop spans 13 amino acids.

The V and J genes are TRBV28 and TRBJ2-6; weak D call: TRBD1 (5 bases). V gave up 4 bases and J gave up 0 bases, with 22 bases separating them. Germline V CDR1 and CDR2: MDHEN, SYDVKM. This CDR3 has 20 residues. DNA for the CDR3: TGTGCCAGCAGTTCCTGGAGTGGGGCCCTACCCTCCTCTGGGGCCAACGTCCTGACTTTC. Translation: CASSSWSGALPSSGANVLTF.

The chain combines TRBV24-1 with TRBJ2-5, with TRBD2 matching over 7 bases. The length of the CDR3 is 19 residues. The V and J ends lost 1 base and 1 base, in that order; junction bases with no gene match: 14. CDR1 and CDR2 from the germline V gene are KGHDR and SFDVKD. The CDR3 DNA is TGTGCCACCAGTGATTTCAAGGCCCGGGGGAGGGAGGGCCAAGAGACCCAGTACTTC. It codes for CATSDFKARGREGQETQYF.

Details on this clonotype: One end of the junction does not line up with germline, which may come from a read error. The CDR3 protein is CAVRVTAEDNYGYTF. Written as DNA, the CDR3 is TGTGCCGTCAGGGTGACAGCCGAAGATAACTATGGCTACACCTTC. The J gene is TRBJ1-2, the V gene TRBV10-3; maybe TRBD1 (5 bases). The CDR3 extends over 15 amino acids. In germline, CDR1 is ENHRY, CDR2 SYGVKD.

V usage is TRBV20-1 and J usage is TRBJ2-5; TRBD1 matches 9 bases. TRBJ2-7 matches the DNA end more closely, so the J call is doubtful. The germline gives CDR1 DFQATT, CDR2 SNEGSKA (reference sequence). The CDR3 totals 18 residues. The CDR3 DNA reads TGCAGTGCGCAAAGGCGGGGACAGGGACGGGCACTTAGCTACGAGCAGTACTTC. It specifies CSAQRRGQGRALSYEQYF.

The chain uses TRBV6-2 or TRBV6-3 and TRBJ2-1; no reliable D call. Germline lookup yields CDR1 MNHEY and CDR2 SVGEGT. The CDR3 extends over 14 amino acids. V was shortened by 0 bases and J by 7 bases, with 10 bases between the two germline ends. The CDR3: CASSYSTPLNEQFF. In DNA form, the CDR3 reads TGTGCCAGCAGTTACTCGACCCCGTTAAATGAGCAGTTCTTC.